Listed below are T cell receptor beta chains from one sample, sequenced in a study of blood T cell repertoires in COVID-19. Clones were sequenced by immunoSEQ multiplex PCR, and TCRdb holds only the in-frame ones, with some missing. The data contain tens of thousands of clones, 91% of them singletons. Sequencing input: peripheral blood. The origin of the receptors is a woman in her fifties or sixties in a cohort sampled during active COVID-19. Both conserved end residues are part of each CDR3. A D gene is named only where the DNA matches it firmly. The listing skips clone size in some rows; elsewhere it reads once, few, many or a size class.

-,TRBV5-1,TRBD1,TRBJ1-1,TGCGCCAGCAGCAGCAGACAGGGAGGGAACACTGAAGCTTTCTTT,CASSSRQGGNTEAFF
-,TRBV10-1,TRBD1,TRBJ2-7,TGCGCCACCACGGATCTTCCGGACAGGGATTACTTC,CATTDLPDRDYF
-,TRBV14,-,TRBJ2-1,TGTGCCAGCAGCCAAGATAATCACGGCGGGGCGCCCGGCAATGAGCAGTTCTTC,CASSQDNHGGAPGNEQFF
-,TRBV7-8,TRBD2,TRBJ2-1,TGTGCCAGCAGCTTAGCGTCTGCGGGAGGGCCGGATGAGCAGTTCTTC,CASSLASAGGPDEQFF
few,TRBV6-2/TRBV6-3,-,TRBJ1-1,TGTGCCAGCAGTTATGTACAGACCACTGAAGCTTTCTTT,CASSYVQTTEAFF
-,TRBV6-5,-,TRBJ1-5,TGTGCCAGCGCCGGGACACAAAATAGCAATCAGCCCCAGCATTTT,CASAGTQNSNQPQHF
-,TRBV2,TRBD2,TRBJ2-7,TGTGCCAGCAGGCCCCGACTAGCGGGGGGCCTTATTGTGCAGTACTTC,CASRPRLAGGLIVQYF
-,TRBV24-1,-,TRBJ2-3,TGTGCCACCAGTGACACAGGGTCCGATACGCAGTATTTT,CATSDTGSDTQYF
-,TRBV12-3/TRBV12-4,-,TRBJ1-1,TGTGCCAGCACCTGGGGGGGGAACACTGAAGCTTTCTTT,CASTWGGNTEAFF
-,TRBV4-1,-,TRBJ2-1,TGCGCCAGCAGCCAGTCCGGGTCGAACTACAATGAGCAGTTCTTC,CASSQSGSNYNEQFF
-,TRBV4-2,TRBD2,TRBJ2-1,TGTGCCAGCAGCCAGTGGGGGACTAGCGGGTCCTACAATGAGCAGTTCTTC,CASSQWGTSGSYNEQFF
once,TRBV7-8,TRBD1,TRBJ1-1,TGTGCCAGCAGCTTTCTTGAGACAGGGGAATTTTTCGGCACTGAAGCTTTCTTT,CASSFLETGEFFGTEAFF
-,TRBV19,-,TRBJ2-7,TGTGCCAGTCGCGAGCACAGGGAGGGAGAGCAGTACTTC,CASREHREGEQYF
-,TRBV27,-,TRBJ2-7,-,CASSSSYSSSSYEQYF
-,TRBV5-1,TRBD1,TRBJ2-7,TGCGCCAGCAGCTTTTTCGGGACAGACAAAGACGAGCAGTACTTC,CASSFFGTDKDEQYF
-,TRBV7-3,TRBD1,TRBJ2-2,TGTGCCAGCTCGCCTGGGACAGGGGTGGCCGGGGAGCTGTTTTTT,CASSPGTGVAGELFF
-,TRBV21-1,-,TRBJ2-6,TGTGCCAGCAGCAAGGAAACTTGCTGGACAGAGTCTGGGGCCAACGTCCTGACTTTC,CASSKETCWTESGANVLTF
-,TRBV7-8,TRBD1,TRBJ1-5,TGTGCCAGCAGCTTACCCGGGAACCTCGGGACAGGGATCAATCAGCCCCAGCATTTT,CASSLPGNLGTGINQPQHF
-,TRBV2,-,TRBJ2-3,TGTGCCAGCAGTTTACAGGGAAGGGGCCAGGATACGCAGTATTTT,CASSLQGRGQDTQYF
-,TRBV12-2,-,TRBJ2-7,TGTGCAAGTCGGCCGGGACACGGGATCAGAAAGCCCTACGAGCAGTACTTC,CASRPGHGIRKPYEQYF
-,TRBV10-3,TRBD1,TRBJ1-3,TGTGCCGCAGACAGGGACAGCAACTCTGGAAACACCATATATTTT,CAADRDSNSGNTIYF
-,TRBV18,TRBD1,TRBJ1-5,TGTGCCAGCTCACCTAACCTGACAGGGGTGAGCAATCAGCCCCAGCATTTT,CASSPNLTGVSNQPQHF
once,TRBV6-5,-,TRBJ2-2,TGTGCCAGCAGTTACTCGAGCGAGGCAGGGACCGGGGAGCTGTTTTTT,CASSYSSEAGTGELFF